This T cell receptor (beta chain) was documented in a study of cytomegalovirus exposure and HLA in healthy donors. General study findings and limits: Published work reported that the classifier diagnosed cytomegalovirus status with high specificity and sensitivity. Based on reports, TCR beta sequences accurately predicted HLA-A and HLA-B alleles for most subjects. In a later analysis, DRB1 alleles had the most associated TCRs; HLA-C alleles the fewest.

J lost 5 bases, V lost 4 bases, and 9 bases had no gene match. This CDR3 has 18 amino acids. Germline-derived CDR1 and CDR2 are MGHRA and YSYEKL. Turning to this clone: Its antigen is unidentified.

PCR was performed using 60 Vbeta and 13 Jbeta primers. Only in-frame clones appear in the TCRdb table, and some are missing; sequencing was by immunoSEQ multiplex PCR. Among approximately 190,000 clones, roughly an eighth were seen once, and the ten largest hold under 10%. The clonotype comes from a man aged 50-60 years in good health and CMV-seropositive. The sample taken for sequencing was PBMCs. This rearrangement joins TRBV4-1 to TRBJ2-3, with 16 positions matching TRBD2. The CDR3 spells CASSRTGTSGGAGDTQYF. Written as DNA, the CDR3 is TGCGCCAGCAGCCGAACCGGGACTAGCGGGGGGGCGGGAGATACGCAGTATTTT.